This T cell receptor (beta chain) is drawn from a study of early T cells in non-severe SARS-CoV-2 infection. Study details: Chains stayed unpaired after sequencing of bulk RNA from unsorted whole blood.

Germline V gene lookup returns CDR1 SGHAT and CDR2 FQNNGV. This CDR3 contains 14 residues. V was shortened by 3 bases and J by 0 bases, with 5 bases between the two germline ends. Study conclusions and caveats: There was a bias toward anti-spike CD8 responses in VDJdb matching, which missed private and CD4 specificities.

A remark on this clonotype: Its target is unknown.

Researchers attached unique molecular identifiers to individual cDNA molecules. TCRdb itself ran the 5' RACE reads through MiXCR, one entry per CDR3 protein. The table has about 64,000 distinct CDR3 sequences, approximately 11% seen once. The J gene is TRBJ2-2, the V gene TRBV11-2; D call uncertain. Specimen: whole blood, collected at baseline. This clonotype was sampled from an adult who was a healthcare worker with PCR-confirmed SARS-CoV-2 infection or an uninfected control (not recorded which). The CDR3 loop is CASSFRPNTGELFF. CDR3 in DNA: TGTGCCAGCAGCTTTCGGCCGAACACCGGGGAGCTGTTTTTT.